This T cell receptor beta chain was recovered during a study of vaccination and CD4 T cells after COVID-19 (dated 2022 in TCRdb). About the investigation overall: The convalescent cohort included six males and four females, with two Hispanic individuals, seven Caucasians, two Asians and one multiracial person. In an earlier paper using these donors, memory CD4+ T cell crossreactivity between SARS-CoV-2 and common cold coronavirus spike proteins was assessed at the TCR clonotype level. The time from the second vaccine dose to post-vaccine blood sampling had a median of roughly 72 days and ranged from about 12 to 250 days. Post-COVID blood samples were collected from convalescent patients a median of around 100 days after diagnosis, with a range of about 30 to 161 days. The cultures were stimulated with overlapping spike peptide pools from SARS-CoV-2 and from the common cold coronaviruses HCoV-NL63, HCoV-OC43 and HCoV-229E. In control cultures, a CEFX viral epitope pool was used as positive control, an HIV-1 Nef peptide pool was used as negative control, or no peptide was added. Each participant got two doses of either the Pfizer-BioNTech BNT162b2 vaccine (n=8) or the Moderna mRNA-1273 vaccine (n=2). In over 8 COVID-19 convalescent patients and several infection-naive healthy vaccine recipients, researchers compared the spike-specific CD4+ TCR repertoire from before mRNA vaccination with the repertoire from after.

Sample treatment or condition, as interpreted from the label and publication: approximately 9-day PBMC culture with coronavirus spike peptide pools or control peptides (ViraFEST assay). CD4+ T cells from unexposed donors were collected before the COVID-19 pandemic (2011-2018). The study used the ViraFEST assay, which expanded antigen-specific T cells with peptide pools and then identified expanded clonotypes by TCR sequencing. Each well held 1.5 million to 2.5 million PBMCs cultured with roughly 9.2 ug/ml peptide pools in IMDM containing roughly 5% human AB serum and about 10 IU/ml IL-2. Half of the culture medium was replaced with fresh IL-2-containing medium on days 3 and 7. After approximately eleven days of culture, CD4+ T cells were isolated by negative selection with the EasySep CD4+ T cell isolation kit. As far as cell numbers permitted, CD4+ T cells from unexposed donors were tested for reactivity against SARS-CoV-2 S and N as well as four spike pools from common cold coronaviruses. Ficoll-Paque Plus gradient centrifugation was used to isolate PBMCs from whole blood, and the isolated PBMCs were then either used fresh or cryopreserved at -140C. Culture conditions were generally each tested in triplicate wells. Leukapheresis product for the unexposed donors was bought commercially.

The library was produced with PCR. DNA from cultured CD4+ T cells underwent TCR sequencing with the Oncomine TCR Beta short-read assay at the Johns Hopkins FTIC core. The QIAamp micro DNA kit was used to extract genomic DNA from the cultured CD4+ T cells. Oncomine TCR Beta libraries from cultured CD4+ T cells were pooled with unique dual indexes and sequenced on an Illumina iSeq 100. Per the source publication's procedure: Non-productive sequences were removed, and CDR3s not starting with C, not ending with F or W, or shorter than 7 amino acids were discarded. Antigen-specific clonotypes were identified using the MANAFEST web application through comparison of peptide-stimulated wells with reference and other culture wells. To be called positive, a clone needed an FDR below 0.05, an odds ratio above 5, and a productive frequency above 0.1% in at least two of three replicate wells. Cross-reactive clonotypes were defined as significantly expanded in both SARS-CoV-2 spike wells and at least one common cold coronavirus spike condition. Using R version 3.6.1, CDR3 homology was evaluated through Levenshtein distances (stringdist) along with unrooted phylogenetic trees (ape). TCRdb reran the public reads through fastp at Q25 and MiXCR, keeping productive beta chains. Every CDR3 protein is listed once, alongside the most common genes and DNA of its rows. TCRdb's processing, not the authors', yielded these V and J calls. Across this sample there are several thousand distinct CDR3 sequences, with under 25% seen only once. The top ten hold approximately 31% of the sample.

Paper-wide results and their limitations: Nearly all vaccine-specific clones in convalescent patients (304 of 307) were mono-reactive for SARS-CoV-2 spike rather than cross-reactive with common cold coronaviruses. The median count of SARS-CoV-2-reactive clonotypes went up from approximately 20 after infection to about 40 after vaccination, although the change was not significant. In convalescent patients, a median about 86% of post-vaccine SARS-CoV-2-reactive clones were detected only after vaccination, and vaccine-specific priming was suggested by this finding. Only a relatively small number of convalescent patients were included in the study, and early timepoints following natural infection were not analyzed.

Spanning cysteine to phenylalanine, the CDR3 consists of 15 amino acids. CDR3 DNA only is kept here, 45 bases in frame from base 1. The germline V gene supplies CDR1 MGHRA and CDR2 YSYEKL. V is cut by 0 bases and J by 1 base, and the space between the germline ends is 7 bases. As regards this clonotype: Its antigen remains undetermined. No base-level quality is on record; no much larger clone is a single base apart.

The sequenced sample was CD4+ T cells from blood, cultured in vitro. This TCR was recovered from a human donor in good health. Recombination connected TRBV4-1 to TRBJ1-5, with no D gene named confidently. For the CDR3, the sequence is CASSQEWNSNQPQHF. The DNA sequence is TGCGCCAGCAGCCAAGAATGGAACAGCAATCAGCCCCAGCATTTT.